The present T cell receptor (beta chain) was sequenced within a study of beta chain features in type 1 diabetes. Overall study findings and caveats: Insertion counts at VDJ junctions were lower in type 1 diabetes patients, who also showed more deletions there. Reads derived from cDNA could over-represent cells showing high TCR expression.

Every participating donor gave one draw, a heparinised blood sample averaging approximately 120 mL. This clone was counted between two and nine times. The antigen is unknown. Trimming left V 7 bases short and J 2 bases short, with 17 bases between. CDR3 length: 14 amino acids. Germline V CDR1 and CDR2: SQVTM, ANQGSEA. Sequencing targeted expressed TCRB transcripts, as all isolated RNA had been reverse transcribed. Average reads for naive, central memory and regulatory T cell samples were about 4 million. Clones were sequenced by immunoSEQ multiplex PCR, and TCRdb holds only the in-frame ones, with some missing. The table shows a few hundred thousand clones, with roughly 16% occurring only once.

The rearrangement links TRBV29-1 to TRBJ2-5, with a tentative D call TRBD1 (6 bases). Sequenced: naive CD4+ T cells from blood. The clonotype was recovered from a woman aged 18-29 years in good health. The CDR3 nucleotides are TGCAGCGCAGTCCAACAGGGCGTGCAAGAGACCCAGTACTTC. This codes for CSAVQQGVQETQYF.